This note documents a single T cell receptor beta chain sequence. A much larger clone is a single base away; this may be a read error. This CDR3 region has 14 residues. Germline CDR1 reads SGHRS; CDR2 reads YFSETQ. The data belong to a study of Graves' ophthalmopathy and Graves' hyperthyroidism. Beta-chain TCR CDR3 regions were amplified from RNA transcripts. The first-round RT-PCR employed HTBI primers together with the Qiagen OneStep RT-PCR kit. A multiplex PCR was then performed as the second round. TCRdb re-called the multiplex PCR reads through MiXCR, storing one row per CDR3 protein. There are 400,000 to 450,000 distinct CDR3 sequences in the sample; approximately 21% occur only once, and more than 2.5% lies in the top ten.

The clonotype originates from a woman younger than 35 with stable Graves' hyperthyroidism. Specimen: peripheral blood. The V gene is TRBV5-1, the J gene TRBJ1-2; D not certain. The CDR3 protein is CASSPEVNNYGHTF. The CDR3 DNA reads as TGCGCCAGCAGCCCGGAGGTCAATAACTATGGCCACACCTTC. Full variable domain (remainder filled in from reference TRBV5-1 and TRBJ1-2): KAGVTQTPRYLIKTRGQQVTLSCSPISGHRSVSWYQQTPGQGLQFLFEYFSETQRNKGNFPGRFSGRQFSNSRSEMNVSTLELGDSALYLCASSPEVNNYGHTFGSGTRLTVV.